This is a list of T cell receptor beta chains from one sample in a study of blood T cell repertoires in COVID-19. Sequenced by immunoSEQ multiplex PCR; TCRdb stores in-frame clones only, minus some. This sample has 210,000 or so clones, with approximately 84% found just once. The sequenced sample consisted of peripheral blood. The receptor source for this set is a man aged 35 to 55 with active or convalescent COVID-19. The CDR3 runs from the conserved cysteine through the conserved F or W.

V: TRBV27; J: TRBJ1-1; CDR3: CASRGGGAGEAFF
V: TRBV5-4; J: TRBJ2-7; CDR3: CASSKNTGSEQYF
V: TRBV28; J: TRBJ2-3; CDR3: CASSFRGGRDTQYF
V: TRBV5-5; J: TRBJ1-2; CDR3: CASSLGYGNYGYTF
V: TRBV30; J: TRBJ1-2; CDR3: CAWGTNYGYTF
V: TRBV28; J: TRBJ2-7; CDR3: CASIGGAYEQYF
V: TRBV19; J: TRBJ2-1; CDR3: CASSQGLAVYNEQFF
V: TRBV24-1; J: TRBJ2-3; CDR3: CATSDPGFQPDTQYF
V: TRBV3-1/TRBV3-2; J: TRBJ2-7; CDR3: CASSLDRLAGKYEQYF
V: TRBV4-1; J: TRBJ1-1; CDR3: CASSLKGAGGSEAFF
V: TRBV29-1; J: TRBJ2-3; CDR3: CSCRTSGSADTQYF
V: TRBV5-4; J: TRBJ2-3; CDR3: CASSLGVDPVEAPDTQYF
V: TRBV10-2; J: TRBJ2-1; CDR3: CATALARNNEQFF
V: TRBV27; J: TRBJ2-7; CDR3: CASSPHTSGSLGLYF
V: TRBV6-5; J: TRBJ1-1; CDR3: CASHSARGNTEAFF
V: TRBV7-7; J: TRBJ2-5; CDR3: CASSYLGGQETQYF
V: TRBV3-1/TRBV3-2; J: TRBJ1-1; CDR3: CASSPFMNTEAFF
V: TRBV15; J: TRBJ2-5; CDR3: CATSSTSGETQYF
V: TRBV3-1/TRBV3-2; J: TRBJ1-1; CDR3: CASSHPTGDTEAFF
V: TRBV4-1; J: TRBJ2-7; CDR3: CASSFTSGSSYEQYF
V: TRBV6-1; J: TRBJ1-3; CDR3: CASSETPGTGVVDTIYF
V: TRBV7-3; J: TRBJ1-1; CDR3: CASSLDGQGYTEAFF
V: TRBV15; J: TRBJ1-3; CDR3: CATSGLKKSSGNTIYF
V: TRBV11-1; J: TRBJ1-1; CDR3: CASSFRRSMNTEAFF
V: TRBV28; J: TRBJ2-2; CDR3: CASSLLGHGNTGELFF
V: TRBV7-9; J: TRBJ1-6; CDR3: CASSLTSQSNSPLHF
V: TRBV28; J: TRBJ1-5; CDR3: CASSFRRGMGQPQHF
V: TRBV10-1; J: TRBJ1-5; CDR3: CASSPGNDQPQHF
V: TRBV6-4; J: TRBJ2-7; CDR3: CASSPTGAGIYEQYF
V: TRBV5-1; J: TRBJ2-3; CDR3: CASSAFGTPSTDTQYF
V: TRBV9; J: TRBJ1-2; CDR3: CASSRGTGYGYTF
V: TRBV28; J: TRBJ1-3; CDR3: CASSLRGGFGNTIYF
V: TRBV3-1/TRBV3-2; J: TRBJ1-1; CDR3: CASSLRGMNTEAFF
V: TRBV25-1; J: TRBJ1-1; CDR3: CASSDPRRGSMNTEAFF
V: TRBV4-2; J: TRBJ1-5; CDR3: CASSHRGSNQPQHF
V: TRBV19; J: TRBJ1-1; CDR3: CASSTPWEQGVSASNTEAFF
V: TRBV18; J: TRBJ1-5; CDR3: CASSRTGMMNQPQHF
V: TRBV6-5; J: TRBJ2-7; CDR3: CASSYLPGQGSYEQYF
V: TRBV28; J: TRBJ1-1; CDR3: CASRSGTTYGTFF
V: TRBV5-1; J: TRBJ2-7; CDR3: CASSSARGEQYF
V: TRBV19; J: TRBJ1-1; CDR3: CASSMAGEAFF
V: TRBV6-5; J: TRBJ2-7; CDR3: CASSYWSGYEQYF